Following are 18 T cell receptor beta chains from one sample sequenced in a study of OX40 agonist ivuxolimab in advanced cancers. Sequencing was performed with immunoSEQ multiplex PCR; in TCRdb, only in-frame clones are kept and a portion is missing. The sample lists around 63,000 clones, 82% seen once, with about 5.5% in the top ten. Sequencing used CD4+ or CD8+ T cells sorted from blood, obtained in a trial of the OX40 agonist ivuxolimab. These receptors were obtained from an adult with an advanced solid tumor such as melanoma, head and neck, liver or kidney cancer.

This clone has just one count. The chain couples TRBV7-2 to TRBJ1-2, with D perhaps matching TRBD1 (6 bases). Per the germline V gene, CDR1 is SGHTA and CDR2 is FQGNSA. This CDR3 spans 14 amino acids. V was cut by 1 base and J by 3 bases, with 9 bases left in between. Here the CDR3 reads CASSLVGADYGYTF. The CDR3 DNA sequence: TGTGCCAGCAGCTTAGTGGGGGCAGACTATGGCTACACCTTC.

This clone is a singleton in its sample. The J gene is TRBJ1-1, the V gene TRBV18; weak D call: TRBD1 (6 bases). The CDR3 consists of 14 residues. The V end lost 0 bases, the J end lost 4 bases, and 9 bases lay between the germline ends. Germline V gene lookup returns CDR1 KGHSH and CDR2 LQKENI. CDR3 amino acids: CASSPPGGGTEAFF. The CDR3 coding sequence is TGTGCCAGCTCACCACCAGGGGGGGGCACTGAAGCTTTCTTT.

CDR3 loop: CASSLTLNTGELFF. The CDR3 region has the DNA TGTGCCAGTAGTTTGACATTGAACACCGGGGAGCTGTTTTTT. The chain combines TRBV19 with TRBJ2-2; D is unresolved. The CDR3 length is 14 residues. Germline V gene lookup returns CDR1 LNHDA and CDR2 SQIVND (reference sequence). V was pared by 5 bases and J by 1 base, with 8 bases between.

This clone was counted a single time. The chain employs TRBV18 and TRBJ1-1; no firm D call. The germline gives CDR1 KGHSH, CDR2 LQKENI. This CDR3 has 14 residues. V was clipped by 6 bases and J by 1 base, with 12 bases between them. The CDR3 DNA is TGTGCCAGCTCCCGGACCAATGGGAACACTGAAGCTTTCTTT. Its protein is CASSRTNGNTEAFF.

The rearrangement joins TRBV7-9 to TRBJ2-3; 7 positions agree with TRBD1. Unmatched junction bases numbered 8, after V lost 4 bases and J lost 4 bases. The CDR3 covers 15 residues. Germline values: CDR1 SEHNR, CDR2 FQNEAQ (reference sequence). CDR3 sequence: CASSSQGMGADTQYF. The DNA for the CDR3 is TGTGCCAGCAGCTCACAGGGGATGGGGGCAGATACGCAGTATTTT.

V usage is TRBV29-1 and J usage is TRBJ2-5; D gene ambiguous. The CDR3 totals 13 residues. V lost 1 base and J 1 base, leaving 7 bases between the germline ends. The V gene's germline CDR1 is SQVTM and CDR2 ANQGSEA. CDR3 residues: CSVEGAPQETQYF. The CDR3 bases are TGCAGCGTTGAAGGAGCGCCCCAAGAGACCCAGTACTTC.

V and J are TRBV28 and TRBJ1-5; possible D gene TRBD1, 5 bases. This CDR3 spans 14 amino acids. The germline V gene has CDR1 MDHEN and CDR2 SYDVKM. The V and J ends lost 3 bases and 5 bases respectively, with 11 bases between them. The CDR3 protein is CASSFPGDYQPQHF. Written as DNA, the CDR3 is TGTGCCAGCAGTTTCCCCGGGGACTATCAGCCCCAGCATTTT.

This clone appeared a few times. The rearrangement links TRBV6-1 to TRBJ1-5; D is unclear. Trimming stripped 8 bases from V and 7 bases from J, with 15 bases between. The germline gives CDR1 MNHNS, CDR2 SASEGT. There are 13 residues in the CDR3. The CDR3 coding sequence is TGTGCCAGCTCCCGGGAGGGTAGGCAGCCCCAGCATTTT. This encodes CASSREGRQPQHF.

J is TRBJ1-1 and V is TRBV7-9; the D is unclear. From germline, CDR1 is SEHNR and CDR2 FQNEAQ (reference sequence). The CDR3 totals 14 residues. The V end lost 4 bases, the J end lost 5 bases, and 14 bases lay between the germline ends. This CDR3 reads CASSSPGRKTEAFF. CDR3 coding DNA: TGTGCCAGCAGCTCCCCGGGTCGGAAAACTGAAGCTTTCTTT.

The gene calls are TRBV25-1 and TRBJ1-1; no definite D call. The CDR3 length is 14 residues. V dropped 2 bases and J dropped 0 bases, with 7 bases sitting between them. CDR1 and CDR2 from the germline V gene are MGHDK and SYGVNS. The CDR3 coding sequence is TGTGCCAGCAGTGAACACGGTATGAACACTGAAGCTTTCTTT. It encodes CASSEHGMNTEAFF.

This chain links TRBV15 with TRBJ2-7; 10 bases fit TRBD2. This CDR3 contains 16 residues. Germline loops: CDR1 LNHNV, CDR2 YYDKDF (reference sequence). V lost 2 bases and J lost 2; bases outside the gene matches: 6. The CDR3 spells CATSRSSTSGTYEQYF. CDR3 bases: TGTGCCACCAGCAGATCCTCTACTAGCGGGACCTACGAGCAGTACTTC.

This clone was observed a handful of times. The V call is TRBV18, the J call TRBJ1-5; TRBD1 might be the D (5 bases). The CDR3 extends over 14 amino acids. Germline V gives CDR1 KGHSH, CDR2 LQKENI. The V and J ends lost 1 base and 7 bases respectively, with 11 bases between them. CDR3 sequence reads: CASSPRRDRQPQHF. The CDR3 DNA is TGTGCCAGCTCACCACGCAGGGACCGGCAGCCCCAGCATTTT.

The rearrangement joins TRBV29-1 to TRBJ2-5; tentatively, D is TRBD1 (6 bases). Germline CDR1 is SQVTM and CDR2 is ANQGSEA. This CDR3 region has 14 residues. The ends were cut back, 3 bases at V and 4 bases at J, with 15 bases in the middle. The DNA of the CDR3 is TGCAGCGTTGAGATTTCACAGGGTGGAGAGACCCAGTACTTC. Translated: CSVEISQGGETQYF.

The chain has TRBV19 and TRBJ1-4; no definite D call. The length of the CDR3 is 14 residues. V was cut by 4 bases and J by 8 bases, with 14 bases left in between. CDR1 and CDR2 (germline): LNHDA, SQIVND (reference sequence). Written as DNA, the CDR3 is TGTGCCAGTAGTAGTCTCGGAACCCAAGAAAAACTGTTTTTT. Protein sequence: CASSSLGTQEKLFF.

V usage is TRBV12-5 and J usage is TRBJ2-5, with D possibly called TRBD1 or TRBD2 (5 bases each). The V gene's germline CDR1 is LGHNT and CDR2 FRNRAP. Trimming removed 6 bases at V and 2 bases at J, with 16 bases between. The CDR3 extends over 15 amino acids. The CDR3 DNA reads as TGTGCTAGTGGGGTCCCTGGGGACGGACAAGAGACCCAGTACTTC. This codes for CASGVPGDGQETQYF.

V and J are TRBV6-6 and TRBJ2-7, with 10 bases matching TRBD1. The J segment lost 2 bases and the V segment lost 6 bases, leaving 4 bases of the junction unmatched. Germline values: CDR1 MNHNY, CDR2 SVGAGI (reference sequence). The CDR3 spans 14 residues. CDR3 nucleotide sequence: TGTGCCAGCAGGAAGGGACAGGGGACCTACGAGCAGTACTTC. Translating gives CASRKGQGTYEQYF.

This clone was detected only a few times. This chain uses TRBV18 with TRBJ2-7; D gene uncertain. The CDR3 consists of 16 residues. CDR1 and CDR2 (germline): KGHSH, LQKENI. Trimming stripped 2 bases from V and 3 bases from J, with 17 bases between. The CDR3 DNA reads as TGTGCCAGCTCACCAGATATCTCACGTAGGTACTACGAGCAGTACTTC. It specifies CASSPDISRRYYEQYF.

This clone has a handful of counts. The V and J genes are TRBV28 and TRBJ2-7; D is uncertain. The CDR3 loop spans 12 amino acids. In germline, CDR1 is MDHEN, CDR2 SYDVKM. The ends were cut back, 6 bases at V and 0 bases at J, with 6 bases in the middle. The CDR3 loop reads CASSSTSYEQYF. The CDR3 nucleotides read TGTGCCAGCAGCTCCACCTCCTACGAGCAGTACTTC.